Each of the 9 T cell receptor beta chains below was sequenced from the same sample in a study of T cell responses to AZD1222 COVID-19 vaccine. Here immunoSEQ multiplex PCR was the method, and the copy in TCRdb shows in-frame clones only, minus some. There are around 50,000 clones in the sample; about 89% occur only once, and roughly 5.2% lies in the top ten. The sequenced sample was peripheral blood, obtained 28 days after the second AZD1222 dose. These receptors originate from an adult who received the AZD1222 COVID-19 vaccine.

The rearrangement joins TRBV6-5 to TRBJ1-6; TRBD1 might be the D (5 bases). CDR3 size: 14 residues. Germline V lookup: CDR1 MNHEY, CDR2 SVGAGI. V dropped 4 bases and J dropped 7 bases, with 11 bases sitting between them. DNA of the CDR3: TGTGCCAGCAGTTCCGGGACGGAAAATTCACCCCTCCACTTT. This gives the protein CASSSGTENSPLHF.

The CDR3: CASSNKDGSYEQYF. The CDR3, as DNA: TGTGCCAGCAGCAATAAGGACGGCTCCTACGAGCAGTACTTC. The V call is TRBV5-4, the J call TRBJ2-7; D uncertain. CDR1 is SGHNT, CDR2 YYREEE, per germline (reference sequence). Trimming cost V 4 bases and J 0 bases, with 11 bases left between them. The CDR3 runs 14 residues. Using reference TRBV5-4 and TRBJ2-7 for the parts outside the CDR3, the full variable domain is ETGVTQSPTHLIKTRGQQVTLRCSSQSGHNTVSWYQQALGQGPQFIFQYYREEENGRGNFPPRFSGLQFPNYSSELNVNALELDDSALYLCASSNKDGSYEQYFGPGTRLTVT.

DNA for the CDR3: TGTGCCAGCAGCGGTCAGGTCACTGAAGCTTTCTTT. It translates to CASSGQVTEAFF. The chain is built from TRBV6-5 and TRBJ1-1; D call uncertain. Germline V lookup: CDR1 MNHEY, CDR2 SVGAGI. This CDR3 has 12 residues. V was shortened by 6 bases and J by 4 bases, with 9 bases between the two germline ends.

The genes are TRBV7-2 and TRBJ2-5; D gene unclear. V dropped 5 bases and J dropped 1 base, with 11 bases sitting between them. The V gene's germline CDR1 is SGHTA and CDR2 FQGNSA. The length of the CDR3 is 14 residues. The CDR3 nucleotides read TGTGCCAGCAGCCCCCCTGGGCTCCAAGAGACCCAGTACTTC. The encoded protein is CASSPPGLQETQYF.

The chain links TRBV4-1 to TRBJ2-7; 12 nucleotides agree with TRBD1. The germline V gene has CDR1 MGHRA and CDR2 YSYEKL. J lost 5 bases, V lost 2 bases, and 7 bases had no gene match. The CDR3 is made up of 16 amino acids. The CDR3 protein is CASSQPRDRGLNEQYF. In nucleotides, the CDR3 is TGCGCCAGCAGCCAACCCCGGGACAGGGGGCTCAACGAGCAGTACTTC.

The V and J genes are TRBV6-4 and TRBJ1-2, with a weak D call TRBD1 (5 bases). V was cut by 5 bases and J by 7 bases, with 14 bases left in between. The germline gives CDR1 MRHNA, CDR2 SNTAGT. The CDR3 is 13 residues long. The chain's CDR3 is CASSSGDRPGYTF. Here the CDR3 DNA reads TGTGCCAGCAGTTCTGGGGACCGACCTGGCTACACCTTC.

This clone was detected once. V and J are TRBV3-1 (or the pseudogene TRBV3-2) and TRBJ2-3; either TRBD1 or TRBD2 may fit D (6 bases each). The CDR3 is 14 residues long. With 6 bases removed from V and 2 bases from J, the gap between germline ends came to 12 bases. The germline V gene encodes CDR1 LGHDT and CDR2 YNNKEL (reference sequence). CDR3 sequence (DNA): TGTGCCAGCAGTGCCCCGGGGGCCACAGATACGCAGTATTTT. Protein product: CASSAPGATDTQYF.

The gene calls are TRBV28 and TRBJ2-3; 8 positions agree with TRBD1. Germline V gives CDR1 MDHEN, CDR2 SYDVKM. With 6 bases clipped from V and 2 bases from J, the junction kept 16 bases outside the gene matches. The CDR3 has 18 amino acids. CDR3 region: CASRTISLGQEVTDTQYF. In nucleotides, the CDR3 is TGTGCCAGCAGGACTATCTCCCTGGGACAGGAGGTCACAGATACGCAGTATTTT.

This chain uses TRBV5-6 with TRBJ2-2; D gene unclear. With 1 base removed from V and 7 bases from J, the gap between germline ends came to 8 bases. The CDR3 loop spans 13 amino acids. Germline V gene sequence: CDR1 SGHDT, CDR2 YYEEEE. Here the CDR3 DNA reads TGTGCCAGCAGCTTGAGTTGGGGCGGGGAGCTGTTTTTT. Translation: CASSLSWGGELFF.